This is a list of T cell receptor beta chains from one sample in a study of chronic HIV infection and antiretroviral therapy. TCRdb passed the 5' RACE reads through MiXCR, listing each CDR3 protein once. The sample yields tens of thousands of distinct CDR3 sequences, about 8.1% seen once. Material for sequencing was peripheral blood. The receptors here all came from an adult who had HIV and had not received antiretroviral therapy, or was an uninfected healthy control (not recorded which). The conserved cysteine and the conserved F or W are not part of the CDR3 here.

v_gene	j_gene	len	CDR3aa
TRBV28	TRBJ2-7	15	ASSLDSVAGGSYEQY
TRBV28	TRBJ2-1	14	ASSLIAGGSYNEQF
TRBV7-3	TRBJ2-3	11	ASSPQGTDTQY
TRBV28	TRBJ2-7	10	ASSSTGDEQY
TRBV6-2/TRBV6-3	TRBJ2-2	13	ASSYGVLSTGELF
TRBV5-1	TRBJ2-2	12	ASSGQINTGELF
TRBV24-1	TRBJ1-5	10	ATSEGQGPQH
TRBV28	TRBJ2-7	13	ASSSWTGGLYEQY
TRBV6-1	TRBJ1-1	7	AGGVEAF
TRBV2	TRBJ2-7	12	ASMAAVKSGEKY
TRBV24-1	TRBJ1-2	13	ATSEAGTANYGYT
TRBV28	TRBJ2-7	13	ASSDPAGYSYEQY
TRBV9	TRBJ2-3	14	ASSVSLAEITDTQY
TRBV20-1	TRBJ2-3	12	SASQRGRTDTQY
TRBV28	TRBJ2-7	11	ASGKTGGNEQY
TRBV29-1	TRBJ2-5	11	SVEPDRGETQY
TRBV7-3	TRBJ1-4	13	ASSLLGVANEKLF
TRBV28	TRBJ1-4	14	ASSAGVIATNEKLF
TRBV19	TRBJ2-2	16	ASSIDLWGQGWTGELF
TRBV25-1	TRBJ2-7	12	ASSEPRGREEQY
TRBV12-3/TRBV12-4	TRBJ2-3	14	ASTTLTEASTDTQY
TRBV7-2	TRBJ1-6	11	ASSRRADSPLH
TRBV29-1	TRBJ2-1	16	SVEESDGGAGPYNEQF
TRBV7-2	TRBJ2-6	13	ASSLRTSGANVLT
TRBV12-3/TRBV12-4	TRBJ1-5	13	ASSSLDGGNQPQH
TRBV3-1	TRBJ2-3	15	ASSQVLAGGVTDTQY
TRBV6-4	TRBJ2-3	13	ASSEGDSSTDTQY
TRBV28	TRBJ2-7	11	ASSSLDSYEQY
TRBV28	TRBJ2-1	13	ASRDTGTRSNEQF
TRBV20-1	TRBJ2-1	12	SAIAGASYNEQF
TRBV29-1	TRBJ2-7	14	SAPFWLAGIGYEQY
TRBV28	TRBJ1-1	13	ASSMRKGRSTEAF
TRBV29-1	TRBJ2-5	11	SVRAGAGETQY
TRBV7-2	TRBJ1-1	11	ASSFAEDTEAF
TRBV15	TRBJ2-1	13	ATSRAGTGENEQF
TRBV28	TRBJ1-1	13	ASSERTGASTEAF
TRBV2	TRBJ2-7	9	ATFSTYGQY
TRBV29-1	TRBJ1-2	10	SVRDGTYGYT
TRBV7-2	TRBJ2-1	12	ASSPQALSNEQF
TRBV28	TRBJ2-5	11	ASSSLTEETQY
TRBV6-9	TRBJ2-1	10	ASPEGRNEQF
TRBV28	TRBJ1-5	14	ASDRVVGYSNQPQH
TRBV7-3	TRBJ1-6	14	ASSINGRGLNSPLH
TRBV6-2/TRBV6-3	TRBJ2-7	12	ASRTSGSEVEQY
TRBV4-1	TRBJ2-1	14	ASSQDSGGFGNEQF
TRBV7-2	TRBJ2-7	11	ASSLRWGDEQY
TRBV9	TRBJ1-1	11	ASSADSNTEAF
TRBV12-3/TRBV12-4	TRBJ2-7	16	ASSLLYGQKGITYEQY
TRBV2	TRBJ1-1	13	ASRVTGIMNTEAF
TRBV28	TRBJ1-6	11	ASRDRNNSPLH
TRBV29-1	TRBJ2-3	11	SVETVSTDTQY
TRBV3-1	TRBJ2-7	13	ASSQLSGGPYEQY
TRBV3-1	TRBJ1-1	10	ASSQVTGEAF
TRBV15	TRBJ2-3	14	ATSRGNSDSTDTQY
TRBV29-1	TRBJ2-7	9	SVEGMGEQY
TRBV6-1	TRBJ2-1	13	ASSEGPPAYNEQF
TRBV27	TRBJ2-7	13	ASTPRLAGTYEQY
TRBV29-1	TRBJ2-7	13	SVEESGTSSYEQY